The sample holds a few counts of the clone carrying this TCR beta chain. The data belong to a study of response to subunit inactivated influenza vaccine. CDR1 is SQVTM and CDR2 is ANQGSEA in the germline V gene. The CDR3 is made up of 12 amino acids. Trimming removed 5 bases from V and 6 bases from J, with 10 bases in between. In TCRdb, the RT-PCR reads were re-called with MiXCR into one record per CDR3 protein. The sample records over 650,000 distinct CDR3 sequences, approximately 17% being singletons. The TCR sequence derives from a man between 50 and 59 years old who received an inactivated influenza vaccine. The specimen comprised PBMCs from blood, sampled approximately 5 days after vaccination. This chain links TRBV29-1 with TRBJ2-2, with D possibly TRBD1 on 6 matching bases. The CDR3 region is CSVRTGSGELFF. The CDR3 DNA is TGCAGCGTTCGTACAGGGTCCGGGGAGCTGTTTTTT.